The entry that follows covers one T cell receptor beta chain sequence. Original data processing: Researchers report that nucleated cell counts were estimated from reference gene primer amplification. Sequencing used immunoSEQ multiplex PCR; TCRdb keeps in-frame clones, though not all of them. V and J calls and clone size follow that table, whereas D and trimming were derived from the DNA. This sample carries around 330,000 clones, about 88% of them seen once, and the ten largest clones take around a tenth. V lost 5 bases and J 7 bases, leaving 11 bases between the germline ends. CDR3 size: 12 residues. Germline assignment: CDR1 SGHTA and CDR2 FQGTGA. The record originates from a study of blood T cell repertoires in COVID-19.

This TCR derives from a woman in her forties who had recovered from COVID-19. Sequenced: PBMCs or T cells enriched from blood (not recorded which). The J gene is TRBJ2-5, the V gene TRBV7-3; D gene unclear. CDR3 sequence reads: CASSPAPGTQYF. The CDR3 DNA reads TGTGCCAGCAGCCCCGCCCCAGGGACCCAGTACTTC.